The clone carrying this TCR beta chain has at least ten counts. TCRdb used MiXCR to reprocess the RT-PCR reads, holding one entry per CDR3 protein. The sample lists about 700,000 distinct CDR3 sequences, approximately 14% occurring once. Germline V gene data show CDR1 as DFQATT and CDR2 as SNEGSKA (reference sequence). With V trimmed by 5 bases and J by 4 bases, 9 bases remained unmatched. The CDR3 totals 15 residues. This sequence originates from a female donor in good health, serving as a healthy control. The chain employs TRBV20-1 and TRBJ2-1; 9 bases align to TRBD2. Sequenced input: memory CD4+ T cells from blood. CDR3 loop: CSAELPTSGYNEQFF. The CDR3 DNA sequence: TGCAGTGCTGAACTCCCGACTAGCGGATACAATGAGCAGTTCTTC.